Below, 4 T cell receptor beta chains from the same sample are listed, as sequenced in a study of T cell changes during pregnancy in multiple sclerosis. Measured with immunoSEQ multiplex PCR; TCRdb has only the in-frame clones, and not every one. This sample has approximately 30,000 clones; roughly 86% occur once, and the top ten carry roughly 10%. The specimen was CD8+ T cells from peripheral blood mononuclear cells, collected in the first trimester of pregnancy. These receptors all stem from a female donor with multiple sclerosis, enrolled in a pregnancy study.

The V gene is TRBV6-5, the J gene TRBJ2-3; 7 bases map to TRBD2. J gave up 2 bases and V 2 bases, and 1 base lay outside the gene matches. The CDR3 consists of 14 residues. Germline V gene lookup returns CDR1 MNHEY and CDR2 SVGAGI. The CDR3 region is CASSYGGDTDTQYF. Written as DNA, the CDR3 is TGTGCCAGCAGTTACGGGGGGGACACAGATACGCAGTATTTT.

This clone was seen a handful of times. The gene calls are TRBV6-4 and TRBJ2-3, with 13 bases aligning to TRBD2. V lost 3 bases, J lost 4 bases, and 1 base stayed unmatched. In germline, CDR1 is MRHNA, CDR2 SNTAGT. The CDR3 contains 15 residues. CDR3 region: CASSETSGGADTQYF. The DNA of the CDR3 is TGTGCCAGCAGTGAAACTAGCGGGGGGGCAGATACGCAGTATTTT.

The genes are TRBV7-9 and TRBJ2-7; D remains ambiguous. Trimming pared 5 bases from V and 1 base from J, leaving 9 bases between. Germline V gene sequence: CDR1 SEHNR, CDR2 FQNEAQ (reference sequence). The CDR3 spans 13 residues. CDR3 in DNA: TGTGCCAGCAGCCCGACTGAATCCTACGAGCAGTACTTC. Translation gives CASSPTESYEQYF.

The chain has TRBV27 and TRBJ1-5, with TRBD1 identical over 8 bases. This CDR3 has 15 amino acids. Germline CDR1 MNHEY, CDR2 SMNVEV (reference sequence). Unmatched junction bases numbered 5, after V lost 5 bases and J lost 2 bases. CDR3 region: CASSTGTGGNQPQHF. In DNA, the CDR3 is TGTGCCAGCAGTACCGGGACAGGCGGCAATCAGCCCCAGCATTTT.